The 25 T cell receptor beta chains in this list originate from one sample, sequenced in a study of OX40 agonist ivuxolimab in advanced cancers. Produced via immunoSEQ multiplex PCR; TCRdb's table is partial and in-frame only. The sample consists of about 18,000 clones, about 71% of them appearing once. Sequenced material: CD4+ or CD8+ T cells sorted from blood, taken in a trial of the OX40 agonist ivuxolimab. The receptors stem from an adult with an advanced solid tumor such as melanoma, head and neck, liver or kidney cancer.

This chain joins TRBV7-2 and TRBJ2-7; TRBD2 might be the D (6 bases). V was pared by 6 bases and J by 4 bases, with 10 bases between. Germline CDR1 is SGHTA and CDR2 is FQGNSA. CDR3 length equals 12 residues. The DNA of the CDR3 is TGTGCCAGCAGTCAGGGACTTTACGAGCAGTACTTC. It is translated as CASSQGLYEQYF.

V and J are TRBV27 and TRBJ2-7, with D hard to call. V was cut by 11 bases and J by 2 bases, with 13 bases left in between. Looked up from germline, CDR1 is MNHEY and CDR2 is SMNVEV (reference sequence). This CDR3 comprises 12 residues. The CDR3 loop reads CAARSRAYEQYF. The CDR3 DNA reads TGTGCCGCAAGGTCAAGAGCCTACGAGCAGTACTTC.

This clone was counted a single time. The chain is built from TRBV19 and TRBJ2-2; D not certain. The length of the CDR3 is 10 residues. Trimming stripped 7 bases from V and 6 bases from J, with 3 bases between. In germline, CDR1 is LNHDA, CDR2 SQIVND (reference sequence). The CDR3: CASKSGELFF. CDR3 sequence (DNA): TGTGCCAGTAAATCCGGGGAGCTGTTTTTT.

The V gene is TRBV28, the J gene TRBJ1-2; 11 bases are a match to TRBD1. The CDR3 runs 13 residues. The germline gives CDR1 MDHEN, CDR2 SYDVKM. V was clipped by 5 bases and J by 6 bases; unmatched bases: 2. DNA of the CDR3: TGTGCCAGCAGTACGGGACAGGGGGATGGCTACACCTTC. It yields the protein CASSTGQGDGYTF.

This chain uses TRBV6-8 with TRBJ2-7; no definite D call. The length of the CDR3 is 11 residues. CDR1 is MNHGY and CDR2 is SAAAGT in the germline V gene. V was shortened by 5 bases and J by 3 bases, with 5 bases between the two germline ends. The CDR3 coding sequence is TGTGCCAGCAGTGGGGACTACGAGCAGTACTTC. This sequence encodes CASSGDYEQYF.

V usage is TRBV27 and J usage is TRBJ1-2; possibly TRBD1 for D (5 bases). Trimming shortened V by 10 bases and J by 4 bases, and 19 bases separated the two germline ends. The CDR3 is 14 residues long. The germline gives CDR1 MNHEY, CDR2 SMNVEV (reference sequence). The CDR3 DNA is TGTGCCACCAAGGGAGACAGCCTGGGCTATGGCTACACCTTC. It yields the protein CATKGDSLGYGYTF.

This rearrangement joins TRBV4-3 to TRBJ2-2; tentatively, D is TRBD2 (6 bases). CDR3 length: 15 amino acids. Germline values: CDR1 LGHNA, CDR2 YSLEER. The germline V and J ends were trimmed by 1 base and 6 bases, with 12 bases remaining between them. CDR3 sequence: CASSQVLRGAGELFF. CDR3 DNA: TGCGCCAGCAGCCAAGTTTTGCGGGGCGCCGGGGAGCTGTTTTTT.

The chain joins TRBV14 to TRBJ2-7; 9 nucleotides line up with TRBD2. The germline CDR1 and CDR2 sequences are SGHDN and FVKESK. V shed 4 bases, J shed 9 bases, and the junction held 7 bases outside the gene matches. This CDR3 region has 13 residues. This chain's CDR3 is CASSRSGRRRQYF. In DNA, the CDR3 is TGTGCCAGCAGCCGTAGCGGGAGAAGGCGGCAGTACTTC.

The V gene is TRBV13, the J gene TRBJ2-7, with 10 bases identical to TRBD2. V shed 5 bases and J 0 bases; nucleotides not matched to a gene: 4. Germline CDR1 and CDR2: PRHDT and FYEKMQ (reference sequence). This CDR3 contains 15 residues. In nucleotides, the CDR3 is TGTGCCAGCAGCATGAGGACTAGCGGCTCCTACGAGCAGTACTTC. Protein product: CASSMRTSGSYEQYF.

In its sample, this clone was seen once. The chain employs TRBV27 and TRBJ2-5; TRBD2 matches at 7 bases. V lost 5 bases to trimming and J lost 5 bases; unmatched junction nucleotides: 8. The CDR3 contains 14 residues. Looked up from germline, CDR1 is MNHEY and CDR2 is SMNVEV (reference sequence). The CDR3 here is CASSSGTRGETQYF. CDR3 bases: TGTGCCAGCAGTAGCGGGACCCGTGGGGAGACCCAGTACTTC.

The gene calls are TRBV7-2 and TRBJ1-5; possible D gene TRBD1, 5 bases. V was shortened by 5 bases and J by 7 bases, with 21 bases between the two germline ends. Germline V gene lookup returns CDR1 SGHTA and CDR2 FQGNSA. CDR3 length: 16 residues. The CDR3 sequence: CASSPSGGDIFQPQHF. Here the CDR3 DNA reads TGTGCCAGCAGCCCGTCGGGGGGGGATATTTTCCAGCCCCAGCATTTT. Using reference TRBV7-2 and TRBJ1-5 for the parts outside the CDR3, the full variable domain is GAGVSQSPSNKVTEKGKDVELRCDPISGHTALYWYRQSLGQGLEFLIYFQGNSAPDKSGLPSDRFSAERTGGSVSTLTIQRTQQEDSAVYLCASSPSGGDIFQPQHFGDGTRLSIL.

The chain carries TRBV10-3 and TRBJ2-7; D gene uncertain. Germline values: CDR1 ENHRY, CDR2 SYGVKD. The CDR3 spans 15 residues. Trimming stripped 11 bases from V and 3 bases from J, with 23 bases between. As DNA, the CDR3 is TGTGCCTCCTCGGACGCTCACTACGGAGACTACGAGCAGTACTTC. Its protein is CASSDAHYGDYEQYF.

The V gene is TRBV6-6, the J gene TRBJ1-1; 8 bases fit TRBD1. The germline gives CDR1 MNHNY, CDR2 SVGAGI (reference sequence). V lost 6 bases to trimming and J lost 8 bases; unmatched junction nucleotides: 11. The CDR3 sequence is 14 residues long. CDR3 residues: CASSRVGQGLEAFF. CDR3 sequence (DNA): TGTGCCAGCAGCCGCGTCGGACAGGGTCTAGAAGCTTTCTTT.

V usage is TRBV6-6 and J usage is TRBJ1-2; tentative D call: TRBD1 (5 bases). The CDR3 is made up of 13 amino acids. Trimming took 2 bases from V and 5 from J, leaving 9 bases between them. Germline assignment: CDR1 MNHNY and CDR2 SVGAGI (reference sequence). Written as DNA, the CDR3 is TGTGCCAGCAGTTACGAGGGGTTATATGGCTACACCTTC. Residues: CASSYEGLYGYTF.

As DNA, the CDR3 is TGTGCCAGCAGTTTAGCCGGGACTAGCTACGAGCAGTACTTC. Amino acid sequence: CASSLAGTSYEQYF. The chain joins TRBV27 to TRBJ2-7; 8 bases are shared with TRBD2. The CDR3 sequence is 14 residues long. Germline V gene lookup returns CDR1 MNHEY and CDR2 SMNVEV (reference sequence). The V and J ends lost 2 bases and 3 bases, in that order; junction bases with no gene match: 3.

The chain joins TRBV27 to TRBJ1-1; D possibly corresponds to TRBD1 (6 bases). V lost 0 bases and J 3 bases, leaving 14 bases between the germline ends. This CDR3 spans 16 amino acids. The germline gives CDR1 MNHEY, CDR2 SMNVEV (reference sequence). The CDR3 loop is CASSLSLPGGDTEAFF. The CDR3 DNA reads TGTGCCAGCAGTTTATCCCTCCCGGGGGGCGACACTGAAGCTTTCTTT.

By its share, this clone is medium-sized (0.01 to 0.1%). The chain is built from TRBV9 and TRBJ2-7; 7 positions agree with TRBD1. Germline V gives CDR1 SGDLS, CDR2 YYNGEE. V lost 4 bases and J lost 0; bases outside the gene matches: 7. This CDR3 contains 15 residues. The CDR3 DNA is TGTGCCAGCAGCTCTGGACAGGTCAGCTCCTACGAGCAGTACTTC. Residues: CASSSGQVSSYEQYF.

V usage is TRBV28 and J usage is TRBJ1-2, with D maybe TRBD1 (5 bases). The ends were cut back, 5 bases at V and 6 bases at J, with 13 bases in the middle. The CDR3 consists of 13 residues. Germline loops: CDR1 MDHEN, CDR2 SYDVKM. CDR3 sequence: CASSLIQGDGYTF. The CDR3 DNA reads TGTGCCAGCAGTCTCATCCAGGGAGATGGCTACACCTTC.

This chain uses TRBV9 with TRBJ2-1; 8 positions agree with TRBD2. The CDR3 contains 17 residues. V was clipped by 3 bases and J by 2 bases; unmatched bases: 10. CDR1 and CDR2 (germline): SGDLS, YYNGEE. The CDR3 sequence is CASSGIKREQAYNEQFF. The DNA of the CDR3 is TGTGCCAGCAGCGGAATCAAGCGGGAGCAGGCCTACAATGAGCAGTTCTTC.

This clone was found a few times. This chain links TRBV7-9 with TRBJ2-7, with D uncertain. V dropped 5 bases and J dropped 3 bases, with 11 bases sitting between them. The CDR3 runs 13 residues. The germline V gene has CDR1 SEHNR and CDR2 FQNEAQ (reference sequence). The CDR3 here is CASSRSSLYEQYF. The CDR3 coding sequence is TGTGCCAGCAGCCGCAGCTCCCTCTACGAGCAGTACTTC. Together with reference TRBV7-9 and TRBJ2-7, the CDR3 gives the full variable domain: DTGVSQNPRHKITKRGQNVTFRCDPISEHNRLYWYRQTLGQGPEFLTYFQNEAQLEKSRLLSDRFSAERPKGSFSTLEIQRTEQGDSAMYLCASSRSSLYEQYFGPGTRLTVT.

The rearrangement joins TRBV27 to TRBJ2-7; possibly TRBD2 for D (6 bases). V lost 6 bases, J lost 3 bases, and 12 bases lay in between. CDR1 is MNHEY and CDR2 is SMNVEV in the germline V gene (reference sequence). The CDR3 length is 13 residues. In DNA form, the CDR3 reads TGTGCCAGCAGCCGAGACGGGGGCTACGAGCAGTACTTC. This encodes CASSRDGGYEQYF.

The chain has TRBV5-1 and TRBJ1-2; a possible D gene is TRBD1 (5 bases). With 4 bases removed from V and 2 bases from J, the gap between germline ends came to 9 bases. Germline V lookup: CDR1 SGHRS, CDR2 YFSETQ. This CDR3 is built from 13 residues. CDR3 loop: CASSQTENYGYTF. The DNA of the CDR3 is TGCGCCAGCAGCCAGACAGAGAACTATGGCTACACCTTC.

CDR3 protein: CASSHGSSSYNEQFF. DNA for the CDR3: TGTGCCAGCAGCCACGGGAGTAGCTCCTACAATGAGCAGTTCTTC. This chain connects TRBV6-5 to TRBJ2-1, with D maybe TRBD2 (6 bases). The CDR3 is 15 residues long. Germline V gene sequence: CDR1 MNHEY, CDR2 SVGAGI. Trimming left V 6 bases short and J 0 bases short, with 12 bases between.

The chain carries TRBV29-1 and TRBJ1-1; D possibly corresponds to TRBD1 (6 bases). This CDR3 has 14 amino acids. From germline, CDR1 is SQVTM and CDR2 ANQGSEA. Between the trimmed V and J ends, which lost 3 bases and 6 bases, there was a span of 17 bases. CDR3 sequence reads: CSVEGGESGPEAFF. CDR3 sequence (DNA): TGCAGCGTTGAGGGGGGCGAGTCAGGGCCTGAAGCTTTCTTT.

CDR3 in amino acids: CASSPGRNTEAFF. The DNA for the CDR3 is TGTGCCAGCAGCCCGGGACGTAACACTGAAGCTTTCTTT. The V and J genes are TRBV7-9 and TRBJ1-1, with a tentative D call TRBD1 (5 bases). V dropped 5 bases and J dropped 2 bases, with 9 bases sitting between them. The CDR3 consists of 13 residues. Per the germline V gene, CDR1 is SEHNR and CDR2 is FQNEAQ (reference sequence).